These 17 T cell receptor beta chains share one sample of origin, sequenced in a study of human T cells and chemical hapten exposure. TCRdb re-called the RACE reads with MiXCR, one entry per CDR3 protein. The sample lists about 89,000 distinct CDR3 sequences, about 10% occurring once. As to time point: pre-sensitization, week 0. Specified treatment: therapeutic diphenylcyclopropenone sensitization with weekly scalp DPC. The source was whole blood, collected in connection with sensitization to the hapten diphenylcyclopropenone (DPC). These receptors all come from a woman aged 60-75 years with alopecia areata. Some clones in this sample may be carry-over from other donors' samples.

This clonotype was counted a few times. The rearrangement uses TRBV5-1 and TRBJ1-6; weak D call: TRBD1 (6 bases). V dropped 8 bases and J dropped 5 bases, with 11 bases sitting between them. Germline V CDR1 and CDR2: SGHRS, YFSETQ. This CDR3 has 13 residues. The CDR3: CASQGFNNSPLHF. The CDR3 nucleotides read TGCGCCAGTCAGGGGTTCAATAATTCACCCCTCCACTTT. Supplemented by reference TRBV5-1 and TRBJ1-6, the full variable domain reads KAGVTQTPRYLIKTRGQQVTLSCSPISGHRSVSWYQQTPGQGLQFLFEYFSETQRNKGNFPGRFSGRQFSNSRSEMNVSTLELGDSALYLCASQGFNNSPLHFGNGTRLTVT.

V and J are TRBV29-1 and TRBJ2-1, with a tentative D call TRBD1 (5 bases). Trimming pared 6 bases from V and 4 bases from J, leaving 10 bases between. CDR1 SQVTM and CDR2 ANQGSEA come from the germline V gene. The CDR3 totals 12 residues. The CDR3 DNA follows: TGCAGCGTAGGAGACAGTTACAATGAGCAGTTCTTC. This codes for CSVGDSYNEQFF.

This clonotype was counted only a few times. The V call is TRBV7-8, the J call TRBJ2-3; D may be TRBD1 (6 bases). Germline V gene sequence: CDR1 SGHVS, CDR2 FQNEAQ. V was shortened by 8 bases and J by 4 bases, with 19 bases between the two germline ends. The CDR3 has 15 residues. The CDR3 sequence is CASVNLGARADTQYF. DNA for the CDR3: TGTGCCAGCGTTAATCTGGGGGCAAGGGCAGATACGCAGTATTTT.

The CDR3 nucleotides are TGTGCCAGCAGCTTTTGGGGCGGGGGATACTACGAGCAGTACTTC. Translation: CASSFWGGGYYEQYF. The V and J genes are TRBV13 and TRBJ2-7; 7 positions match TRBD2. The CDR3 consists of 15 residues. V shed 3 bases, J shed 3 bases, and the junction held 8 bases outside the gene matches. The germline V gene encodes CDR1 PRHDT and CDR2 FYEKMQ (reference sequence).

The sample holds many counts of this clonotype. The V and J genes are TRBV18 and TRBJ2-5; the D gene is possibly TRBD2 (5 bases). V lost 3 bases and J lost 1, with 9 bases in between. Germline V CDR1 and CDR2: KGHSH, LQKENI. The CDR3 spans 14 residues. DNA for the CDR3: TGTGCCAGCTCACCGAGGACTGCCCAAGAGACCCAGTACTTC. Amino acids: CASSPRTAQETQYF.

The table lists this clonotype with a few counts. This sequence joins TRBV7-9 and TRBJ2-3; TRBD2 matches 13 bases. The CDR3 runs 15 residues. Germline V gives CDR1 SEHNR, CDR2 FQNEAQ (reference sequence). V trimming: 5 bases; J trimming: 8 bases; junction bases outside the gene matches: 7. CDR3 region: CASSRGLAGESTQYF. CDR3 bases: TGTGCCAGCAGCCGAGGACTAGCGGGGGAGAGTACGCAGTATTTT.

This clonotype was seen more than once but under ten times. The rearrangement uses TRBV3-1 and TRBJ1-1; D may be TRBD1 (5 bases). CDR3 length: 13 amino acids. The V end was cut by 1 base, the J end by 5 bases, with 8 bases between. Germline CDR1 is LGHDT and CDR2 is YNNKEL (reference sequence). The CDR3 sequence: CASSQGGGTEAFF. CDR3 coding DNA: TGTGCCAGCAGCCAAGGGGGGGGTACTGAAGCTTTCTTT.

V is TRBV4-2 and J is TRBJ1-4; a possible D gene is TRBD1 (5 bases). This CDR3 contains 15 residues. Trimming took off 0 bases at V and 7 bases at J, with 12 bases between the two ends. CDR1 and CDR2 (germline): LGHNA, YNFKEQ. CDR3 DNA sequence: TGTGCCAGCAGCCAAGATCGGGGGTGGGGTGAAAAACTGTTTTTT. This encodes CASSQDRGWGEKLFF.

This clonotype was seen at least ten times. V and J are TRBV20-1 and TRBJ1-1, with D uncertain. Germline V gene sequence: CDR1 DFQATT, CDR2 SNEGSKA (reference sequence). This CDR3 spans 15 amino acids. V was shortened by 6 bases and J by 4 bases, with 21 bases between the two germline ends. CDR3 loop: CSAHRGLSVVTEAFF. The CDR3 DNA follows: TGCAGTGCCCACCGCGGCCTATCCGTCGTCACTGAAGCTTTCTTT.

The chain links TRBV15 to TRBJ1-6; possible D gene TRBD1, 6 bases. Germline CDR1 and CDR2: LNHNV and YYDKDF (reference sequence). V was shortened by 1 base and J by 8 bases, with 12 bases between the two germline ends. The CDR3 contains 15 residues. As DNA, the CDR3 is TGTGCCACCAGCAGAGGACAGGTTCTCGATTCACCCCTCCACTTT. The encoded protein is CATSRGQVLDSPLHF.

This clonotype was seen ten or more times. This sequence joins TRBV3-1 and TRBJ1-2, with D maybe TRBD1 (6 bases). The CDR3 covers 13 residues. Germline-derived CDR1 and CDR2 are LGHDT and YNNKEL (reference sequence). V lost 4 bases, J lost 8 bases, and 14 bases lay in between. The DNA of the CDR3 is TGTGCCAGCAGCCTCGCAGGGGCTCGGGGCTACACCTTC. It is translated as CASSLAGARGYTF. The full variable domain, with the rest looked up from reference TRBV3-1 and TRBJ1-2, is DTAVSQTPKYLVTQMGNDKSIKCEQNLGHDTMYWYKQDSKKFLKIMFSYNNKELIINETVPNRFSPKSPDKAHLNLHINSLELGDSAVYFCASSLAGARGYTFGSGTRLTVV.

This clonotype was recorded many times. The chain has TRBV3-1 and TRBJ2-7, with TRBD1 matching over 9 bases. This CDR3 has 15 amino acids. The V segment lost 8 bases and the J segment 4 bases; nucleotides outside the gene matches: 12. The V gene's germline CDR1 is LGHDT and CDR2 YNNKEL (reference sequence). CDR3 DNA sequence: TGTGCCAGCTCCAATCCGGGACAGGGAGTTTACGAGCAGTACTTC. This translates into CASSNPGQGVYEQYF.

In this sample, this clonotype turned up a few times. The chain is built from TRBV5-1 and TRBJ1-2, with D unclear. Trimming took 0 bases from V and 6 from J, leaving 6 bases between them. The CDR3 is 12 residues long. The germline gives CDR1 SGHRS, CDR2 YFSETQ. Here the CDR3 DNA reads TGCGCCAGCAGCTTGGACCAGGATGGCTACACCTTC. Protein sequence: CASSLDQDGYTF. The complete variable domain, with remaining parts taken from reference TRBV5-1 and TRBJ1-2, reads KAGVTQTPRYLIKTRGQQVTLSCSPISGHRSVSWYQQTPGQGLQFLFEYFSETQRNKGNFPGRFSGRQFSNSRSEMNVSTLELGDSALYLCASSLDQDGYTFGSGTRLTVV.

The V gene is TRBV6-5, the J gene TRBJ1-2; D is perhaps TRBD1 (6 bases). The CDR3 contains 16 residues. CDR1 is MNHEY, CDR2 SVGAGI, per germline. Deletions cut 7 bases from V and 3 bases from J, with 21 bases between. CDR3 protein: CASTPPIGGRDYGYTF. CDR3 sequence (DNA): TGTGCCAGCACCCCCCCAATTGGGGGCCGGGACTATGGCTACACCTTC.

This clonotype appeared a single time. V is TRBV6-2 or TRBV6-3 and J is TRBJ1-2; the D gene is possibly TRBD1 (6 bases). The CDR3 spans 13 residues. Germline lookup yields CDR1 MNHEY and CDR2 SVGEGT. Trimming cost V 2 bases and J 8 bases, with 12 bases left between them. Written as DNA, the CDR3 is TGTGCCAGCAGTTACACTAGGACAGAGGGCTACACCTTC. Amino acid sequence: CASSYTRTEGYTF.

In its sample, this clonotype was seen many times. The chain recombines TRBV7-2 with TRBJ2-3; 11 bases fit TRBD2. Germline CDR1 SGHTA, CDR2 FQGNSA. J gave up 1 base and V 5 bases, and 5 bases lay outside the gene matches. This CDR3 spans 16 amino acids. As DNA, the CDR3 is TGTGCCAGCAGCGGTCAACTAGCGGGGGGCACAGATACGCAGTATTTT. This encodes CASSGQLAGGTDTQYF.

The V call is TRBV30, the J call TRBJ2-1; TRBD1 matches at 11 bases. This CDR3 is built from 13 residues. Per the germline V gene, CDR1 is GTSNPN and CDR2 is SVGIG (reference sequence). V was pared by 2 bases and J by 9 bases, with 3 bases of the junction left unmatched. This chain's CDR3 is CAWSWTGGSEQFF. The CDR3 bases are TGTGCCTGGAGTTGGACAGGGGGCAGTGAGCAGTTCTTC.